This TCR beta chain was sequenced for a study of pediatric ulcerative colitis (dated by TCRdb to between 2018 and 2021). General notes on the study: Among the ulcerative colitis patients, fewer than ten had pancolitis and two had left-sided colitis, and histology in every patient was consistent with ulcerative colitis. From roughly 9 newly diagnosed, treatment-naive pediatric ulcerative colitis patients and four non-IBD control children, paired blood and rectal samples were collected. By Pediatric Ulcerative Colitis Activity Index, a couple of patients had mild disease, several had moderate disease and three had acute severe colitis.

Regarding this clone: There is no known antigen for this receptor. Within one base of it there is no much larger clone, and no base qualities were kept.

CDR1 and CDR2 were assigned from the germline V gene as SGDLS and YYNGEE. Its CDR3 holds 14 amino acids, cysteine through phenylalanine. The only DNA kept is the CDR3, 42 bases in frame from the first base. Compared with germline, V lacks 3 bases and J lacks 3 bases; bases without a gene match: 5. No immunosuppressive medication had been given to the ulcerative colitis patients before the diagnostic colonoscopy. Blood was sampled at the same time as the colonoscopy. The Wizard kit (Promega) was used to extract genomic DNA from the blood and intestinal samples. Through the immunoSEQ TRB Survey service, multiplex V and J primers were used to amplify rearranged CDR3 beta regions from genomic DNA. To keep sequencing depth the same across samples, survey-level depth of up to 500,000 reads per sample was applied. Libraries were purified and pooled, and sequencing was performed on Illumina technology. The original methods were these. Productive clonality, sample overlap, pairwise scatters, CDR3 beta length, V/D/J gene usage and productiveness were assessed with immunoSEQ online tools. Alongside Shannon and Simpson indices, calculated diversity was computed as the number of unique rearrangements divided by total templates, multiplied by 100. For principal component analysis, Z-score normalized data were analyzed with the R prcomp function and the ggbiplot package. Morisita's index was used to quantify blood-rectal clonal overlap within each subject. This is the immuneACCESS table as TCRdb keeps it, with only in-frame sequences that have V and J called. A part of the clones is gone; compared with another copy, unresolved V genes explain less than half, and the rest is unexplained. V and J calls and clone size follow that table, whereas D and trimming were derived from the DNA. The sample table lists fewer than 45,000 clones, approximately 82% of them with a count of one. Jointly, the top ten make up 20% to 25% of the sample.

Study-wide conclusions, independent of this receptor: For technical reasons, substantially fewer templates were yielded by the blood samples of two patients, and these blood samples were excluded from blood-rectal overlap analysis. A couple of rectal CDR3 clonotypes turned up in every ulcerative colitis patient but in none of the controls. Only a few individuals were included in the healthy control group, which was small. Rectal repertoire features separated controls, mild-moderate and acute severe colitis patients; acute severe colitis showed reduced rectal diversity due to clonal expansions. Autologous blood-rectal clonal overlap was significantly higher in ulcerative colitis patients than in controls, suggesting increased T cell trafficking to inflamed tissue. Because repertoires came from total lymphocyte DNA, patterns in rare subsets such as regulatory T cells may not be reflected.

Input material: blood. The chain links TRBV9 with TRBJ1-2; TRBD1 matches 7 bases in the middle. This clonotype originated in a girl aged 5-17 years with moderate ulcerative colitis. The DNA is as follows: TGTGCCAGCAGCGCAGGCACAGGGGACTATGGCTACACCTTC. It is translated as CASSAGTGDYGYTF.